This is a list of T cell receptor beta chains from one sample in a study of T cell changes during pregnancy in multiple sclerosis. Clones were sequenced by immunoSEQ multiplex PCR, and TCRdb holds only the in-frame ones, with some missing. The table lists roughly 56,000 clones, 88% of them singletons. The sample here was peripheral blood, taken in the first trimester of pregnancy. The receptor source for this set is a female donor with multiple sclerosis, enrolled in a pregnancy study. CDR3s leave out the opening cysteine and the closing phenylalanine or tryptophan. A D gene is named only where the DNA matches it firmly.

v_gene	d_gene	j_gene	CDR3aa
TRBV25-1	TRBD1	TRBJ1-2	ASSPSGQGGYT
TRBV28	TRBD1	TRBJ1-1	ASNRRGRVSEAF
TRBV7-9	-	TRBJ2-7	ASSPRWERDRSYEQY
TRBV11-3	TRBD1	TRBJ2-1	ASSLRQGKGSYNEQF
TRBV27	-	TRBJ1-1	ASSLNREGNTEAF
TRBV7-9	-	TRBJ1-3	ASSLGTVSGNTIY
TRBV9	-	TRBJ2-3	ASSLSTDTQY
TRBV5-1	-	TRBJ2-1	ASSLVGGTYNEQF
TRBV5-1	TRBD1	TRBJ2-1	ASSTGGPSYNEQF
TRBV5-4	-	TRBJ2-3	ASSLRTNTDTQY
TRBV5-6	-	TRBJ1-1	ASSLGAGIGEAF
TRBV30	-	TRBJ2-6	AWSVPRAGANVLT
TRBV2	TRBD1	TRBJ2-5	ASTVTGGLETQY
TRBV30	-	TRBJ1-1	AWRRQGWTEAF
TRBV6-5	-	TRBJ2-7	ASSYLQGVREQY
TRBV19	TRBD2	TRBJ2-3	ASSELAGRSTDTQY
TRBV4-1	TRBD1	TRBJ1-1	ASSQDRGTGATEAF
TRBV7-6	TRBD2	TRBJ2-5	ASSLEASGSQETQY
TRBV27	-	TRBJ2-7	ASSNLEGHRSSYEQY
TRBV10-2	-	TRBJ2-5	ASSASWGLAVQETQY
TRBV7-6	TRBD2	TRBJ2-2	ASSLRAGGRAENTGELF
TRBV4-1	-	TRBJ2-7	ASSQDLADRSEQY
TRBV10-1	TRBD1	TRBJ1-5	ASSEPTGGLSNQPQH
TRBV2	-	TRBJ2-1	ASSELYGNEQF
TRBV18	TRBD1	TRBJ1-1	ASPPTDRDTEAF
TRBV7-9	-	TRBJ2-2	ASSLGAGGELF
TRBV6-5	TRBD2	TRBJ2-1	ASSYGLAGGEQF
TRBV4-2	-	TRBJ2-7	ASSHGEGGSYEQY
TRBV11-2	TRBD1	TRBJ2-1	ASSLRSQGETYNEQF
TRBV7-9	-	TRBJ1-2	ASSQTALSLYGYT
TRBV7-2	-	TRBJ2-1	ASSSSDEQF
TRBV28	-	TRBJ2-6	ASGTGTGANVLT
TRBV14	TRBD2	TRBJ2-1	ASSQTSVDNEQF
TRBV9	-	TRBJ1-5	ASSRGEQGRNQPQH
TRBV2	TRBD1	TRBJ1-4	ASTRGQSNEKLF
TRBV4-1	-	TRBJ1-2	ASSQDPAASYGYT
TRBV10-1	TRBD2	TRBJ2-7	ASSERASGDYEQY
TRBV25-1	TRBD2	TRBJ2-3	AYEGVLAGDTQY
TRBV25-1	TRBD1	TRBJ1-4	ASSDSGTGNEKLF
TRBV19	-	TRBJ2-1	ASSIDRPQGGDNEQF
TRBV7-9	-	TRBJ2-5	ASSPKSGQETQY
TRBV5-1	-	TRBJ1-1	ASSLGLMNTEAF
TRBV5-1	TRBD1	TRBJ2-1	ASSYVGQGIREQF
TRBV19	-	TRBJ2-3	ASSGSSTDTQY
TRBV5-6	-	TRBJ2-7	ASSLGHPEQY
TRBV7-2	-	TRBJ2-7	ASSAGHHYEQY
TRBV4-1	TRBD2	TRBJ2-3	ASSQAFRLAGVGTDTQY
TRBV9	TRBD2	TRBJ2-1	ASSPGTSGIRGGDEQF
TRBV5-4	TRBD1	TRBJ2-4	ASKPGTGNIQY
TRBV11-2	-	TRBJ2-3	ASSPSRSLDTQY
TRBV2	-	TRBJ1-5	ASSGAGRTQPQH